This T cell receptor beta chain was retrieved from a study of CD8+ T cells in alopecia areata. Study-level information: The study gave tofacitinib for 6 to 18 months, then 6 months off drug.

The germline V gene has CDR1 PRHDT and CDR2 FYEKMQ (reference sequence). The CDR3 runs 15 residues. V trimming: 4 bases; J trimming: 5 bases; junction bases outside the gene matches: 7. Broader study findings: Lesional scalp, especially alopecia totalis/universalis, showed higher clonality than normal scalp.

After isolation, RNA underwent reverse transcription to generate cDNA as the sequencing template. Assay: immunoSEQ multiplex PCR; the TCRdb copy retains only in-frame clones and omits some. Here the sample spans roughly 170,000 clones, 50% to 75% being singletons. Of note for this clone: Its antigen is not identified.

The clonotype was recovered from a human donor with alopecia areata. The sample in question was CD4+ T cells sorted from blood, obtained at week 0. The genes are TRBV13 and TRBJ2-7; 11 bases align to TRBD1. This chain's CDR3 is CASSSRTGGVDEQYF. CDR3 sequence (DNA): TGTGCCAGCAGCTCCCGGACAGGGGGCGTCGACGAGCAGTACTTC.